What follows describes a single T cell receptor (beta chain). Its antigen is currently unknown. The data were taken from a study of cytomegalovirus exposure and HLA in healthy donors. Study-wide findings and caveats: According to a subsequent analysis, TCR clusters identified in the first cohort showed a tendency to co-occur across the 120 validation repertoires. Cytomegalovirus status, reportedly, was diagnosed with high specificity and sensitivity by the classifier. Overall, approximately 150 TCR beta chains were annotated as cytomegalovirus-associated.

The CDR3 is made up of 13 amino acids. The ends were cut back, 0 bases at V and 0 bases at J, with 3 bases in the middle. Germline V gene sequence: CDR1 SGDLS, CDR2 YYNGEE. Produced via immunoSEQ multiplex PCR; TCRdb's table is partial and in-frame only. The table records 150,000 to 200,000 clones, less than 90% of them present only once. The V call is TRBV9, the J call TRBJ1-2; no reliable D call. The sequence derives from a man under 40 in good health and CMV-seropositive. Sample: PBMCs. The CDR3 nucleotides are TGTGCCAGCAGCGTAGCAGCTAACTATGGCTACACCTTC. This gives the protein CASSVAANYGYTF.